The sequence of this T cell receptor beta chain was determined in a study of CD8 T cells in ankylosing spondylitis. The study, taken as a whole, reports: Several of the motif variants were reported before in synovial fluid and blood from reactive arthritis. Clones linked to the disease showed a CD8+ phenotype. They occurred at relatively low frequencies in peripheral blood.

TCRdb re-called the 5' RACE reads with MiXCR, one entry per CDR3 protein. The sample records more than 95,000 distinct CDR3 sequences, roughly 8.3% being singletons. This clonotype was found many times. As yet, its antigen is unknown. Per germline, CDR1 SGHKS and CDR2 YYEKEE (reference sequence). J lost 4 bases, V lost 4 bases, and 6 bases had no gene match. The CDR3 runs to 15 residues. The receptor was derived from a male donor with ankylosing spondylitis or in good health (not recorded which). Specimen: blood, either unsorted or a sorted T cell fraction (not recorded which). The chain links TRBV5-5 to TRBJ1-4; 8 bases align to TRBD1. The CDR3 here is CASSPPDRVNEKLFF. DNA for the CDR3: TGTGCCAGCAGCCCCCCGGACAGGGTTAATGAAAAACTGTTTTTT.